This T cell receptor (beta chain) was sequenced during a study of T cell repertoires in cytomegalovirus infection. General observations from the study: Identification of carriers of CMV plus the relevant HLA was performed using cumulative public TCR beta family frequency.

TCRdb reprocessed the reads with MiXCR, giving one entry per CDR3 protein. The repertoire holds fewer than 850,000 distinct CDR3 sequences, with around 29% as singletons. The CDR3 runs 18 residues. CDR1 is SGHVS, CDR2 FNYEAQ, per germline. V dropped 0 bases and J dropped 0; count of bases not matched to a gene: 8. This clonotype was found many times. The antigen remains undetermined. The chain combines TRBV7-6 with TRBJ2-1; 7 bases match TRBD1. This sequence originates from a human donor in good health (CMV status not recorded). Some clones in this sample may be carry-over from other donors' samples. The sample in question was cultured CD8+ T cells from PBMCs, obtained from culture after CMV antigen stimulation. CDR3 protein: CASSLAGGPESSYNEQFF. The CDR3, as DNA: TGTGCCAGCAGCTTAGCAGGGGGCCCCGAGAGCTCCTACAATGAGCAGTTCTTC.